One T cell receptor (beta chain) is described in this entry. Its antigen is not yet known. Base quality data are lacking; no much larger clone is found one base away. The data were obtained in a study of cytomegalovirus exposure and HLA in healthy donors (TCRdb year 2017). Background on the whole study: In an earlier analysis of around 540 of the donors, 276 Gb of sequence data and 95 million to 130 million unique TCR beta sequences from 180 million or so T cells were reported. The number of donors typed differed by locus, with about 629-630 for A, B, C, DRB1 and DQB1, about 500 for DQA1, 600 to 610 for DPA1, and some 470 for DPB1. Roughly 5 DR-DQ haplotypes were handled as single units for association and clustering because linkage in the cohort was strong. Using immunosequencing, the study profiled T cell repertoires from fewer than 850 subjects and related those repertoires to cytomegalovirus serostatus. An earlier analysis of approximately 580 of the donors used high-throughput TCR beta sequencing to judge whether each TCR beta V gene segment behaved as functional or pseudogenic. In a later analysis, previously published TCR beta repertoires from fewer than 750 donors were re-analyzed and high-resolution HLA genotyping was added so that TCR occurrence patterns could be studied. The study was designed to test whether signatures of past pathogen exposure could be identified by cataloging public T cell receptors. A later genetic analysis used genome-wide SNP genotypes for about 65% of the 666 donors, treating that subset as a discovery cohort. Every repertoire in the discovery cohort had been generated on one and the same sequencing platform. Of the approximately 400 genotyped donors, about 80% fell in the genetic ancestry cluster associated with self-reported Caucasian donors. Donor age, sex, ethnicity and CMV serostatus were compiled alongside the repertoire data. An early release covering over 500 HLA-typed donors comprised around 300 gigabases of sequencing data and around 86 million unique TCR sequences. HLA typing included class I and class II loci at four-digit resolution. To predict cytomegalovirus infection status, the study brought together high-throughput TCR immunosequencing, statistical association of individual TCRs with disease status, and machine learning. Along with the approximately 670-subject first cohort, a separate validation cohort of around 120 different subjects was used. Among a few hundred genotyped donors of the cohort, an average of roughly 240,000 unique TCR beta nucleotide sequences were sequenced per donor, around a sixth of them non-productive. In the later analysis, no new phenotypic data were used to find candidate immune exposures; instead, reliance was placed on TCR beta sequences and their occurrence across donors.

To prepare the library, the immunoSEQ multiplex PCR assay was applied. The multiplex PCR relied on a mix of 60 forward primers for TCR Vbeta segments and 13 reverse primers for TCR Jbeta segments. The CDR3 region of rearranged TCR beta genes was amplified from genomic DNA by a multiplex PCR assay. Amplified TCR beta libraries were sequenced as 87-base-pair reads on the Illumina HiSeq System. Turning to the authors' computational methods: In a later analysis, tens of millions of unique TCR beta chains were counted across the 690 or so repertoires, and roughly 11 million of these chains were shared by at least two donors. To remove PCR and sequencing errors, raw reads were error-corrected and collapsed into unique sequences using a nearest-neighbor algorithm that merged closely related sequences. To assign V, D and J gene segments, CDR3 sequences were aligned to IMGT reference sequences. Each retained sequence needed at least a six-nucleotide match to both a V gene segment and a J gene segment. Rearrangements were called productive when the CDR3 lacked stop codons and stayed in frame with V and J; all others were non-productive. CDR3 was defined by IMGT convention, running from the second conserved V-encoded cysteine to the conserved J-encoded phenylalanine. In an earlier analysis of roughly 580 of the donors, sequences lacking an unambiguous match to a single V gene segment were excluded. In an earlier analysis of a few hundred of the donors, a V segment was called functional when productive rearrangements were above 56.7%, and segregating when the standard deviation between donors exceeded 5%. A statistical classification framework was built for diagnosing cytomegalovirus status from the catalog of TCR beta chain sequences. In a later analysis, V and J genes were assigned by comparing TCR nucleotide sequences against IMGT/GENE-DB human TR gene sequences. A later analysis assigned CDR3 sequences and most-parsimonious VDJ recombination scenarios with the TCRdist pipeline. In a later analysis, each TCR beta chain was defined by its CDR3 amino acid sequence together with its V-gene family, and reads lacking a unique V-gene family were excluded. To address suspected cross-contamination and a sequencing artifact, a later analysis removed a few hundred highly shared, low-generation-probability nucleotide sequences. For each public chain, a later analysis derived a clonal expansion index from normalized ranks of inferred template counts within each repertoire. In a later analysis, generation probabilities were computed using a VDJ recombination model fitted to out-of-frame rearrangements, and the results were checked against IGoR. A later analysis scored TCR-TCR, TCR-HLA and TCR-CMV co-occurrence with hypergeometric tests, applying a repertoire-size bias correction to TCR pairs. False discovery rates were estimated in a later analysis by permuting HLA or CMV assignments 20 times. In a later analysis, co-occurring TCRs were grouped using DBSCAN, and TCRdist sequence similarity was added for clustering within HLA-allele-positive subsets. Repertoires with fewer than 30,000 or more than 120,000 public chains, plus five repertoires with anomalous nucleotide sharing, were excluded from co-occurrence clustering. In TCRdb, the immuneACCESS table is reduced to in-frame sequences with V and J assigned. These tables do not hold every clone; where another copy was compared, an unresolved V gene accounts for under half, and the others remain unexplained. D and trimming come from the DNA, and the V and J calls and clone size come from that table. Present in this sample are 150,000 to 200,000 clones, about two thirds of which were seen just once. Jointly, the top ten make up 2.5% of the sample.

The cohort was made up of 500 to 800 healthy bone marrow donors. All cohort members were sampled while nominally healthy, although unrecorded immune exposures were likely present. Of the roughly 720 cohort members, roughly 300 had positive CMV serostatus and fewer than 450 had negative CMV serostatus, and CMV serostatus was not recorded for the donor. Every donor gave a peripheral blood sample, and the peripheral blood mononuclear cells from that sample were used for TCR beta sequencing. Genomic DNA extraction from the blood cell samples was performed with the Qiagen DNeasy Blood Extraction Kit. The research as a whole found: In an earlier analysis of several hundred of the donors, most TCR beta V segments were observed in productive rearrangements about 90% or about 30% of the time, broadly matching IMGT annotations. In a later genetic analysis, a missense DCLRE1C variant was associated with V-gene and J-gene trimming of TCR beta chains, and the association was replicated in an independent cohort. Compared with the roughly 670-donor mean, donors in an Asian-associated ancestry cluster had fewer N-insertions in productive TCRs, according to a later genetic analysis. In a later analysis, HLA-associated TCR beta chains were found to be more clonally expanded and to have lower generation probabilities than equally common non-associated chains. Assigning TCR associations to individual alleles was difficult when HLA alleles, especially DR and DQ, strongly co-occurred. In the study, around 150 TCR beta chains were listed as associated with cytomegalovirus. Because HLA typing was missing for some donors at each locus, association tests included only the typed subset. A group of highly shared sequence variants was considered likely to be a technical artifact of the sequencing pipeline. A further reported finding was that TCR beta sequences accurately predicted the HLA-A and HLA-B alleles for most subjects in the first cohort. It was suggested by the authors that the approach could potentially be generalized to other disease states and immunological phenotypes. At a false discovery rate of 0.05, a later analysis linked roughly 17,000 TCR beta sequences to specific HLA alleles. According to a later analysis, TCR association rates differed among HLA loci, with DRB1 alleles showing the most associated TCRs and HLA-C alleles showing the fewest. Three of the identified cytomegalovirus-associated TCR beta chains were confirmed in vitro to be specific for cytomegalovirus antigens. In a later analysis, several top co-occurrence clusters were reported to appear linked to parvovirus B19, influenza, CMV and Epstein-Barr virus. In both the original and validation cohorts, the classifier was reported to diagnose cytomegalovirus status with high specificity and sensitivity. Roughly uniform sequencing depth across donors was assumed in presence/absence analyses, although this assumption may not hold. For the cohort, immune exposure information was limited to CMV serostatus. Linkage disequilibrium might explain the correlated functional status among segregating V segments, but an unknown experimental factor could not be ruled out. Most TCR sequences were seen in very few donors, while some public TCRs were found in many individuals. A later analysis found that most CMV-associated TCR beta chains appeared HLA-restricted, with HLA associations seemingly driven largely by CMV exposure. In this cohort, only TCR beta chains were sequenced, and detectable features were limited by the absence of alpha or paired-chain data. Because counts were too low, fewer than 20 rarely observed V segments, including chromosome 9 orphons, were excluded from the earlier analysis of some 590 of the donors.

Input material: PBMCs. The receptor comes from a human donor in good health.

The DNA is as follows: TGTGCCAGCATCGAGGCGGAGGCCAAAAACATTCAGTACTTC. It specifies CASIEAEAKNIQYF. Recombination linked TRBV6-1 to TRBJ2-4, with the D gene too uncertain to name. CDR1 and CDR2 are read off the germline V gene as MNHNS and SASEGT. The germline ends are 11 bases apart after V is trimmed by 7 bases and J by 1 base. Its CDR3 holds 14 amino acids, cysteine through phenylalanine. Only CDR3 DNA remains: 42 bases, in frame from the first base.